The present T cell receptor (beta chain) was sequenced within a study of molecular identifiers for immune sequencing clone quantification (dated by TCRdb to between 2018 and 2020). General notes on the study: For a replicate experiment, RNA from around 20,000 or 99,000 naive CD8 T cells was divided into five aliquots, and four of the five aliquots were sequenced. CD8 T cells were used in a methods study to benchmark molecular-identifier clustering-based TCR repertoire sequencing (MIDCIRS) and TCR RNA copy counting.

Libraries of naive CD8 T cells were built from anywhere between about 18,000 and 1,000,000 sorted cells, with 10%, 30% or 50% of the purified RNA used. Naive CD8 T cells were FACS-sorted as CD8+CD4-CCR7+CD45RA+ on a BD FACSAria II into RLT Plus buffer. To test detection sensitivity, Jurkat RNA equal to approximately 10 TCR copies was added to samples of about 20,000-1,000,000 naive CD8 T cells. Enrichment of CD8 T cells was performed with RosetteSep CD8+ T Cell Enrichment Cocktail and Ficoll-Paque, after which ACK red cell lysis was carried out. The library was obtained by PCR. Sequencing used a NextSeq 500. Bulk TCR libraries were generated as previously described, with the TCR primers listed in Table S5 used. Total RNA was purified with the Qiagen AllPrep DNA/RNA kit. Before analysis, reads from multiple sequencing runs of one library were combined. Per the authors' processing: Reads were retained only if an exact TCR constant sequence was present, and the retained reads were trimmed to 150 nt and grouped according to their 12-nt molecular barcodes. Reads in each barcode group were sub-clustered using a 15% Levenshtein threshold, and a quality-weighted consensus sequence was built for each RNA molecule. Non-functional sequences were excluded, and lower-count sequences lying one edit away from another sequence were also excluded. Based on fitting two negative binomial distributions, any barcode sub-cluster with under 20% of the maximum read count was discarded. TCRdb took the public reads, trimmed them with fastp at Q25, ran MiXCR for clone calling and kept in-frame beta chains. When rows share a CDR3 protein, they turn into one entry using the most common DNA and genes. V and J calls and clone size were set by TCRdb, not the authors. The sample table records about half a million distinct CDR3 sequences; 25% of these occur just once. The ten largest clones take up 0.7% to 0.9% of the sample.

Study-level results and caveats: The naive libraries included spiked-in Jurkat TCR RNA (about 11 copies' worth), and this RNA is not part of the donor repertoire. Without barcode sub-clustering, chimeric consensus sequences inflated TCR diversity; chimeras reached as high as 47%. In CMV-specific effector cells, clones with more than 20 RNA copies contained over 97% of molecules, whereas in naive cells such clones contained under 1% of molecules. Even against a background of roughly 1 million naive CD8 T cells, spiked-in Jurkat TCR RNA amounting to a single cell's worth was reported to be detectable. The sizes of highly expanded clones could end up underestimated when identical TCR molecules share a barcode. Modeling estimated about three recovered TCR RNA copies per cell, compared with about 10 by digital PCR, which implies roughly 30% capture efficiency.

The CDR3, from cysteine to phenylalanine, totals 15 residues. The kept DNA is CDR3 alone, 45 bases in frame from the first base. The germline V gene specifies MDHEN as CDR1 and SYDVKM as CDR2. Trimming removed 5 bases from V and 0 bases from J; the gene matches leave 7 bases unexplained. About this clonotype itself: The antigen it recognizes is unknown. No much larger clone is present one base from it, and per-base qualities are unavailable.

The V and J segments used are TRBV28 and TRBJ2-7; 7 middle bases align to TRBD2. The receptor comes from a human donor in good health. Some libraries in this study had Jurkat cell RNA spiked in. Sequencing was performed on naive CD8+ T cells from blood, with Jurkat cell RNA spiked in. The cell subset or site label, as the study defines it: FACS-sorted CD8+CD4-CCR7+CD45RA+ naive T cells. The DNA sequence is given as TGTGCCAGCAGTCTGAGAGGGAGGGCCTCCTACGAGCAGTACTTC. It specifies CASSLRGRASYEQYF.